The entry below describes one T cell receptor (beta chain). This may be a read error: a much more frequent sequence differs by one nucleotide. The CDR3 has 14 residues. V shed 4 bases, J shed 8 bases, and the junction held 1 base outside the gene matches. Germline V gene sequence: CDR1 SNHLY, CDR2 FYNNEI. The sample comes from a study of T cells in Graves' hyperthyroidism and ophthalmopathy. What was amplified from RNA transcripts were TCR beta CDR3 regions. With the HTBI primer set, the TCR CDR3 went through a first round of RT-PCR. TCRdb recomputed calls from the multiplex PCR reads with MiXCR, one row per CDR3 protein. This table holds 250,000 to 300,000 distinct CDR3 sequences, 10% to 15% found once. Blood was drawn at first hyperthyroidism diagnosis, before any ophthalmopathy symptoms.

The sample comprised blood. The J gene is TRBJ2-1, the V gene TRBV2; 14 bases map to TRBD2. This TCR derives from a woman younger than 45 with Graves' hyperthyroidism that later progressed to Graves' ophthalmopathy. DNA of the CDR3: TGTGCCAGCAGTGGGGGACTAGCGGGAGATGAGCAGTTCTTC. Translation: CASSGGLAGDEQFF.